Included here is one T cell receptor (beta chain) sequence, with context. Its antigen is unidentified. V lost 0 bases and J lost 0, with 12 bases in between. CDR1 is SGHDT and CDR2 is YYEEEE in the germline V gene. The CDR3 sequence is 16 residues long. What was amplified from RNA transcripts were TCR beta CDR3 regions. A first-round RT-PCR of the TCR CDR3 used the HTBI primer set. From the multiplex PCR reads, TCRdb called clonotypes with MiXCR, one entry per CDR3 protein. The sample contains around 350,000 distinct CDR3 sequences, around 16% of which appear only once. This sample stems from a study of T cells in Graves' hyperthyroidism and ophthalmopathy. Overall study findings and caveats: A median 6.5 months before onset, the model predicted ophthalmopathy. Within blood appeared most thyroid clonotypes that had expanded above 0.001. Ophthalmopathy and stable hyperthyroidism were separated by a 13 V-J model.

PBMCs stemmed from 10 ml fresh peripheral blood. What was sequenced was blood. This TCR derives from a woman aged 18-29 years with Graves' hyperthyroidism that later progressed to Graves' ophthalmopathy. The chain couples TRBV5-6 to TRBJ2-5, with a possible D match to TRBD2 (5 bases). CDR3 sequence: CASSLAGSANQETQYF. The CDR3 DNA reads TGTGCCAGCAGCTTGGCCGGTAGCGCCAACCAAGAGACCCAGTACTTC. The entire variable domain, with the rest obtained from reference TRBV5-6 and TRBJ2-5, is as follows: DAGVTQSPTHLIKTRGQQVTLRCSPKSGHDTVSWYQQALGQGPQFIFQYYEEEERQRGNFPDRFSGHQFPNYSSELNVNALLLGDSALYLCASSLAGSANQETQYFGPGTRLLVL.